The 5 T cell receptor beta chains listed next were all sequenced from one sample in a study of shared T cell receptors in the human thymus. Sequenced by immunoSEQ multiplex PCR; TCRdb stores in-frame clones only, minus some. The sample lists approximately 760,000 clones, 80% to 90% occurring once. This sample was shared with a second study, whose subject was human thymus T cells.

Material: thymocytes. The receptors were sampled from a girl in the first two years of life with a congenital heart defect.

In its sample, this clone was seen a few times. In DNA, the CDR3 is TGTGCCAGCAGTTATATCCTGTCCCGGGGGAACTATGGCTACACCTTC. Translating gives CASSYILSRGNYGYTF. This chain connects TRBV6-5 to TRBJ1-2, with D possibly being TRBD1 (5 bases). From germline, CDR1 is MNHEY and CDR2 SVGAGI. The CDR3 is 16 amino acids. V was shortened by 3 bases and J by 2 bases, with 16 bases between the two germline ends.

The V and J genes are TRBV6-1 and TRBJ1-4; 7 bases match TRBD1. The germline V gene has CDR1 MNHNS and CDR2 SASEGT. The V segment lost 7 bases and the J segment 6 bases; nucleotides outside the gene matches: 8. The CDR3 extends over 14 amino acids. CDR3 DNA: TGTGCCAGCAACCCGACAGGGCGCGATGAAAAACTGTTTTTT. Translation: CASNPTGRDEKLFF.

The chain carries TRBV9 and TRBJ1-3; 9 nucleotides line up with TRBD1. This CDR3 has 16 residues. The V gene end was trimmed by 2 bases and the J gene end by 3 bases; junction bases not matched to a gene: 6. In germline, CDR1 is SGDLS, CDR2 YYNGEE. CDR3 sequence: CASSVTGTGFGNTIYF. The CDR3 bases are TGTGCCAGCAGCGTCACCGGGACAGGGTTTGGAAACACCATATATTTT.

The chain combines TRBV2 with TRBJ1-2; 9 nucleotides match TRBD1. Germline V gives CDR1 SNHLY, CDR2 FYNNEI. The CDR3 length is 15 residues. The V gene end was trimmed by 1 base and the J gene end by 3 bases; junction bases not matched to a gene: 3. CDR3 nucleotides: TGTGCCAGCAGTGAAGGGACAGGGGTTTACTATGGCTACACCTTC. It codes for CASSEGTGVYYGYTF. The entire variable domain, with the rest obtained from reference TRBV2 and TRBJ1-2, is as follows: EPEVTQTPSHQVTQMGQEVILRCVPISNHLYFYWYRQILGQKVEFLVSFYNNEISEKSEIFDDQFSVERPDGSNFTLKIRSTKLEDSAMYFCASSEGTGVYYGYTFGSGTRLTVV.

The CDR3 region is CASSLTDRVESQPQHF. In DNA, the CDR3 is TGTGCCAGCAGCCTAACGGACAGGGTCGAGAGTCAGCCCCAGCATTTT. The chain is built from TRBV28 and TRBJ1-5; 8 positions match TRBD1. Germline V gene lookup returns CDR1 MDHEN and CDR2 SYDVKM. The V segment lost 6 bases and the J segment 6 bases; nucleotides outside the gene matches: 13. CDR3 length equals 16 residues.